These 3 T cell receptor beta chains came from one sample sequenced in a study of vaccination effects on CD4 cells after COVID-19 (dated by TCRdb to between 2021 and 2023). Their target antigens are unknown. Receptor libraries were prepared by the immunoSEQ multiplex PCR assay. TCRdb mirrors the immuneACCESS table, restricted to in-frame sequences. Some clones are absent from its copies; in checked studies, under half trace to an unresolved V gene, and the reason for the others is unknown. Across this sample there are tens of thousands of clones, with about 73% seen only once. About 10% of the sample goes to the ten largest clones. After around 11 days of culture, CD4+ T cells were isolated with the EasySep CD4+ T cell isolation kit. This specimen consisted of CD4+ T cells from PBMCs cultured without peptide, obtained before COVID-19 vaccination. The receptors originated from a human donor who received a COVID-19 vaccine.

The chain is built from TRBV5-6 and TRBJ2-3; unclear D gene. The length of the CDR3 is 11 residues. CDR1 is SGHDT and CDR2 is YYEEEE in the germline V gene. The germline V and J ends were trimmed by 0 bases and 9 bases, with 5 bases remaining between them. CDR3 region: CASSLGPTQYF. CDR3 nucleotides: TGTGCCAGCAGCTTGGGGCCCACGCAGTATTTT.

The chain combines TRBV18 with TRBJ2-6, with 7 bases aligning to TRBD1. Looked up from germline, CDR1 is KGHSH and CDR2 is LQKENI. V dropped 5 bases and J dropped 0; count of bases not matched to a gene: 4. The CDR3 totals 16 residues. The DNA of the CDR3 is TGTGCCAGCTCATTGGGACAGTACTCTGGGGCCAACGTCCTGACTTTC. It encodes CASSLGQYSGANVLTF.

This chain links TRBV11-3 with TRBJ2-2, with 14 bases that match TRBD2. J was trimmed by 4 bases and V by 5 bases; bases with no gene match: 12. Looked up from germline, CDR1 is SGHNT and CDR2 is YENEEA. The CDR3 runs to 19 residues. The CDR3 loop reads CASSPGLAGGRRVTGELFF. The CDR3 DNA reads as TGTGCCAGCAGCCCAGGACTAGCGGGAGGCCGGCGGGTCACCGGGGAGCTGTTTTTT.